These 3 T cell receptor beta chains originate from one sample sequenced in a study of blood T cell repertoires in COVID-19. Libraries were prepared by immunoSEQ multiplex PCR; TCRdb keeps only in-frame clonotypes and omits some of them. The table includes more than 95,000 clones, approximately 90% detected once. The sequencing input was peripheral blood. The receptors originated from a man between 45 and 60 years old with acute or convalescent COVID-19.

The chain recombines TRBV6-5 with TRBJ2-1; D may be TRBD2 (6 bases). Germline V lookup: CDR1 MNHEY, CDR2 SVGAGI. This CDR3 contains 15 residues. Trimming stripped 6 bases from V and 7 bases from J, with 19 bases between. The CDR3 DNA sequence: TGTGCCAGCAGCGGATCCAGGAGGGTTGGGAATGAGCAGTTCTTC. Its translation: CASSGSRRVGNEQFF.

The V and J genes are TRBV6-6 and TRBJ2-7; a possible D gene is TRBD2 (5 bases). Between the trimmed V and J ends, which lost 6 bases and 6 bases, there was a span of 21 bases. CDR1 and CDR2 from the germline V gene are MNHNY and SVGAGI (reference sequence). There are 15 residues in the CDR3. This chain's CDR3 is CASRFSAGSGSEQYF. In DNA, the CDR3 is TGTGCCAGCAGATTTTCGGCGGGTTCTGGAAGCGAGCAGTACTTC.

This CDR3 reads CASTLGQGAPHEQYF. The CDR3 DNA reads as TGTGCCAGCACCCTAGGACAGGGGGCCCCCCACGAGCAGTACTTC. The chain carries TRBV9 and TRBJ2-7, with 11 nucleotides matching TRBD1. The V gene's germline CDR1 is SGDLS and CDR2 YYNGEE. The junction had 10 bases not matched to a gene; V was cut back by 6 bases and J by 5 bases. CDR3 length equals 15 residues.